These T cell receptor beta chains were read from a single sample in a study of T cells after yellow fever vaccination. A single record per CDR3 protein comes from TCRdb applying MiXCR to the 5' RACE reads. This table has approximately 350,000 distinct CDR3 sequences, around a tenth appearing once. The material sequenced was PBMCs, taken on the day of the first yellow fever vaccination. The receptors here all came from a man between 18 and 29 years old who received the YFV17D yellow fever vaccine. Each CDR3 is given with its conserved first and last residue. Each record gives: D gene, clone size, J gene, V gene, CDR3 protein, CDR3 DNA. D genes are given only for firm matches. Part of the rows lack a size; the others show once, few, many or a class for expanded clones.

NA | many | TRBJ2-4 | TRBV23-1 | CASSQSGGKNIQYF | TGCGCCAGCAGTCAATCAGGCGGGAAAAACATTCAGTACTTC
NA | NA | TRBJ2-1 | TRBV6-5 | CASSSTRGPNNEQFF | TGTGCCAGCAGTTCCACTAGAGGCCCGAACAATGAGCAGTTCTTC
NA | few | TRBJ1-2 | TRBV2 | CASSAGVDYGYTF | TGTGCCAGCAGTGCCGGAGTCGATTATGGCTACACCTTC
NA | few | TRBJ1-5 | TRBV4-1 | CASSQGSTLAKPQHF | TGCGCCAGCAGCCAAGGATCGACACTTGCTAAGCCCCAGCATTTT
NA | few | TRBJ1-6 | TRBV12-3/TRBV12-4 | CASSFPGYNSPLHF | TGTGCCAGCAGTTTTCCGGGGTATAATTCACCCCTCCACTTT
NA | NA | TRBJ1-1 | TRBV30 | CAWNPQGNTEAFF | TGTGCCTGGAATCCACAGGGTAACACTGAAGCTTTCTTT
TRBD2 | many | TRBJ2-2 | TRBV20-1 | CSARAGPTTNTGELFF | TGCAGTGCAAGAGCGGGGCCGACTACCAACACCGGGGAGCTGTTTTTT
TRBD1 | few | TRBJ2-5 | TRBV7-9 | CASSSPLGTGVSETQYF | TGTGCCAGCAGCTCCCCATTAGGGACAGGGGTTTCGGAGACCCAGTACTTC
NA | few | TRBJ1-2 | TRBV5-1 | CASSWQDGNYGYTF | TGCGCCAGCAGCTGGCAGGATGGGAACTATGGCTACACCTTC
NA | NA | TRBJ2-7 | TRBV7-9 | CASSFKYGTPSAYEQYF | TGTGCCAGCAGCTTCAAATATGGGACACCTTCGGCCTACGAGCAGTACTTC
NA | few | TRBJ1-5 | TRBV12-3/TRBV12-4 | CASRTGIQPQHF | TGTGCCAGCAGAACCGGGATTCAGCCCCAGCATTTT
NA | many | TRBJ2-5 | TRBV7-2 | CASSFGIQETQYF | TGTGCCAGCAGCTTCGGGATCCAAGAGACCCAGTACTTC
NA | NA | TRBJ1-2 | TRBV2 | CASRTGLGYGYTF | TGTGCCAGCAGGACGGGTCTGGGCTATGGCTACACCTTC
TRBD2 | NA | TRBJ2-1 | TRBV3-1 | CASSQAGTSGTVEQFF | TGTGCCAGCAGCCAAGCCGGGACTAGCGGAACGGTTGAGCAGTTCTTC
TRBD1 | many | TRBJ2-1 | TRBV12-3/TRBV12-4 | CASSHRDRQFF | TGTGCCAGCAGTCACCGGGACAGGCAGTTCTTC
TRBD1 | NA | TRBJ1-5 | TRBV15 | CATSRDRAGGNQPQHF | TGTGCCACCAGCAGAGATCGGGCAGGGGGTAATCAGCCCCAGCATTTT
NA | few | TRBJ2-7 | TRBV6-2/TRBV6-3 | CASSYPLDYEQYF | TGTGCCAGCAGTTATCCCCTCGACTACGAGCAGTACTTC
TRBD1 | few | TRBJ2-5 | TRBV4-1 | CASSQPRDRAETQYF | TGCGCCAGCAGCCAACCGCGGGACAGGGCAGAGACCCAGTACTTC
NA | many | TRBJ2-2 | TRBV5-1 | CATTQGTNTGELFF | TGCGCCACGACGCAGGGAACGAACACCGGGGAGCTGTTTTTT
NA | NA | TRBJ2-5 | TRBV7-6 | CASSLNTRGGETQYF | TGTGCCAGCAGCTTAAATACCCGCGGAGGGGAGACCCAGTACTTC
NA | NA | TRBJ1-1 | TRBV5-1 | CASSLGTGGRMNTEAFF | TGCGCCAGCAGCTTGGGGACGGGGGGGCGAATGAACACTGAAGCTTTCTTT
NA | few | TRBJ2-7 | TRBV5-1 | CASSHMLGKNYEQYF | TGCGCCAGCAGCCACATGCTGGGGAAAAACTACGAGCAGTACTTC
TRBD2 | NA | TRBJ2-3 | TRBV7-9 | CASSLSGGRADTQYF | TGTGCCAGCAGCTTGAGCGGGGGAAGGGCAGATACGCAGTATTTT
NA | NA | TRBJ2-6 | TRBV27 | CASSAEYDSGANVLTF | TGTGCCAGCAGTGCAGAATATGACTCTGGGGCCAACGTCCTGACTTTC
TRBD2 | few | TRBJ2-3 | TRBV28 | CASSLAAGGADTQYF | TGTGCCAGCAGTTTAGCCGCGGGGGGCGCAGATACGCAGTATTTT
TRBD2 | NA | TRBJ2-7 | TRBV6-2/TRBV6-3 | CASNPLTGGYEEQYF | TGTGCCAGCAACCCCCTGACGGGGGGATATGAAGAGCAGTACTTC
NA | few | TRBJ2-1 | TRBV5-5 | CASSYPRTSHEQFF | TGTGCCAGCAGCTACCCTCGGACATCCCATGAGCAGTTCTTC
NA | few | TRBJ1-2 | TRBV4-1 | CASSQREDYGYTF | TGCGCCAGCAGCCAGCGGGAGGACTATGGCTACACCTTC
NA | NA | TRBJ2-2 | TRBV7-9 | CASSSITGSPGELFF | TGTGCCAGCAGCTCAATTACAGGCTCCCCCGGGGAGCTGTTTTTT
NA | few | TRBJ1-5 | TRBV11-2 | CASSLQLGDQPQHF | TGTGCCAGCAGCTTACAATTAGGGGACCAGCCCCAGCATTTT
TRBD1 | few | TRBJ2-7 | TRBV30 | CAWTPGQGLYEQYF | TGTGCCTGGACGCCGGGACAGGGGTTGTACGAGCAGTACTTC
TRBD2 | NA | TRBJ2-2 | TRBV6-1 | CASSERGILTGELFF | TGTGCCAGCAGTGAGCGGGGGATCCTCACCGGGGAGCTGTTTTTT
TRBD2 | few | TRBJ2-1 | TRBV7-3 | CASSSLGSGGNEQFF | TGTGCCAGCAGCTCCCTGGGTAGCGGGGGCAATGAGCAGTTCTTC
NA | NA | TRBJ1-4 | TRBV5-1 | CASTRSGDVTNEKLFF | TGCGCCAGCACCCGGTCGGGGGACGTAACTAATGAAAAACTGTTTTTT
NA | many | TRBJ2-5 | TRBV25-1 | CASSDGMDDQETQYF | TGTGCCAGCAGTGACGGCATGGACGACCAAGAGACCCAGTACTTC
NA | NA | TRBJ1-4 | TRBV6-1 | CASWSRAGEKLFF | TGTGCCAGCTGGAGCAGGGCGGGCGAAAAACTGTTTTTT
NA | NA | TRBJ1-1 | TRBV19 | CASSMRGVNTEAFF | TGTGCCAGTAGTATGCGGGGGGTGAACACTGAAGCTTTCTTT
NA | few | TRBJ1-5 | TRBV7-3 | CASSLTGRNQPQHF | TGTGCCAGCAGCCTCACAGGACGCAATCAGCCCCAGCATTTT
TRBD1 | few | TRBJ2-3 | TRBV28 | CASSFLAGTGLLDTQYF | TGTGCCAGCAGTTTTCTGGCCGGGACAGGGCTCCTGGATACGCAGTATTTT
NA | NA | TRBJ1-2 | TRBV4-2 | CASSQDIAGNYGYTF | TGTGCCAGCAGCCAAGATATTGCGGGTAACTATGGCTACACCTTC
TRBD1 | few | TRBJ1-1 | TRBV18 | CASSPRDRGSGTAFF | TGTGCCAGCTCACCCCGGGACAGGGGATCGGGTACGGCTTTCTTT
TRBD2 | NA | TRBJ2-1 | TRBV5-6 | CASSARLAGGPGYNEQFF | TGTGCCAGCAGCGCCCGACTAGCGGGGGGGCCAGGCTACAATGAGCAGTTCTTC
NA | few | TRBJ1-1 | TRBV10-3 | CAINQSPGVGNTEAFF | TGTGCCATCAACCAGTCCCCCGGGGTCGGGAACACTGAAGCTTTCTTT
TRBD1 | few | TRBJ2-7 | TRBV7-2 | CASSLYGTEPSEQYF | TGTGCCAGCAGCTTGTATGGGACAGAGCCTTCCGAGCAGTACTTC
TRBD1 | few | TRBJ1-1 | TRBV12-3/TRBV12-4 | CASTTGEATEAFF | TGTGCCTCAACGACAGGGGAGGCCACTGAAGCTTTCTTT
TRBD1 | many | TRBJ1-2 | TRBV5-1 | CASSLVAGQGYSGYTF | TGCGCCAGCAGCTTGGTTGCCGGACAGGGTTATAGTGGCTACACCTTC
NA | NA | TRBJ1-2 | TRBV13 | CASSNNWLGYTF | TGTGCCAGCAGTAACAACTGGTTAGGCTACACCTTC
NA | few | TRBJ1-1 | TRBV10-3 | CAISPRLSDEAFF | TGTGCCATCAGCCCCCGTTTGTCCGACGAAGCTTTCTTT
NA | few | TRBJ2-2 | TRBV5-5 | CASTLIRTVTGELFF | TGTGCCAGCACCTTGATAAGGACAGTTACCGGGGAGCTGTTTTTT
NA | few | TRBJ2-1 | TRBV9 | CASSVVAGAYNEQFF | TGTGCCAGCAGCGTAGTCGCGGGGGCTTACAATGAGCAGTTCTTC
NA | few | TRBJ2-1 | TRBV30 | CAWSAGYNEQFF | TGTGCCTGGAGCGCGGGGTACAATGAGCAGTTCTTC
TRBD2 | many | TRBJ2-3 | TRBV27 | CASTLKGELAGRRTDTQYF | TGTGCCAGCACCCTGAAGGGGGAACTAGCGGGACGTCGCACAGATACGCAGTATTTT
TRBD1 | few | TRBJ2-5 | TRBV9 | CASSVEDREQTQYF | TGTGCCAGCAGCGTAGAGGACAGGGAACAGACCCAGTACTTC
TRBD1 | few | TRBJ1-5 | TRBV5-1 | CASSLGGTGYSNQPQHF | TGCGCCAGCAGCTTGGGAGGGACAGGATATAGCAATCAGCCCCAGCATTTT